Each of the 32 T cell receptor beta chains below was sequenced from the same sample in a study of early T cells in non-severe SARS-CoV-2 infection. TCRdb re-called the 5' RACE reads through MiXCR, storing one row per CDR3 protein. The repertoire holds approximately 49,000 distinct CDR3 sequences, around 11% seen once, with roughly a tenth in the top ten. Sequencing was done on a sample of whole blood. These receptors originate from an adult who was a healthcare worker with PCR-confirmed SARS-CoV-2 infection or an uninfected control (not recorded which).

The chain is built from TRBV5-1 and TRBJ2-7; D is perhaps TRBD2 (6 bases). Germline V gene lookup returns CDR1 SGHRS and CDR2 YFSETQ. The CDR3 runs 14 residues. Trimming took 0 bases from V and 2 from J, leaving 9 bases between them. The CDR3 DNA reads as TGCGCCAGCAGCTTGGTAGCGGAACCCTACGAGCAGTACTTC. Translating it yields CASSLVAEPYEQYF.

V is TRBV27 and J is TRBJ1-6; perhaps TRBD1 as D (5 bases). The germline V gene encodes CDR1 MNHEY and CDR2 SMNVEV (reference sequence). V dropped 6 bases and J dropped 9 bases, with 24 bases sitting between them. The CDR3 sequence is 17 residues long. CDR3 DNA: TGTGCCAGCAGCCAGGATTGGACAATGGGCCCTCTTTCACCCCTCCACTTT. Its translation is CASSQDWTMGPLSPLHF.

The J gene is TRBJ2-7, the V gene TRBV27; 13 nucleotides agree with TRBD2. This CDR3 is 15 amino acids long. V shed 4 bases, J shed 2 bases, and the junction held 2 bases outside the gene matches. CDR1 and CDR2 from the germline V gene are MNHEY and SMNVEV (reference sequence). For the CDR3, the DNA is TGTGCCAGCAGTTGGACTAGCGGGGGAACCTACGAGCAGTACTTC. This codes for CASSWTSGGTYEQYF.

This clonotype appeared many times. The CDR3 region is CASSLLQGNNEQFF. Here the CDR3 DNA reads TGTGCCAGCAGTTTATTGCAGGGCAACAATGAGCAGTTCTTC. J is TRBJ2-1 and V is TRBV28, with a possible D match to TRBD1 (5 bases). CDR3 size: 14 residues. The V gene lost 1 base and the J gene lost 5 bases, with 9 bases spanning the gap. The germline V gene encodes CDR1 MDHEN and CDR2 SYDVKM.

This clonotype was recorded many times. The V gene is TRBV7-6, the J gene TRBJ1-1, with 7 positions matching TRBD1. This CDR3 is built from 15 residues. With V trimmed by 3 bases and J by 3 bases, 7 bases remained unmatched. Germline lookup yields CDR1 SGHVS and CDR2 FNYEAQ. DNA of the CDR3: TGTGCCAGCAGCTTCTCGACAGGGATGGACACTGAAGCTTTCTTT. It encodes CASSFSTGMDTEAFF.

This rearrangement joins TRBV20-1 to TRBJ2-2; 7 bases match TRBD2. The CDR3 is made up of 14 amino acids. The junction had 4 bases not matched to a gene; V was cut back by 6 bases and J by 0 bases. Germline V gives CDR1 DFQATT, CDR2 SNEGSKA (reference sequence). This CDR3 reads CSAAAGTNTGELFF. The CDR3, as DNA: TGCAGTGCCGCAGCGGGGACGAACACCGGGGAGCTGTTTTTT.

This clonotype has ten or more counts. The chain uses TRBV11-2 and TRBJ2-1, with 9 bases that match TRBD2. Germline V gene lookup returns CDR1 SGHAT and CDR2 FQNNGV. This CDR3 region has 17 residues. The V and J ends lost 5 bases and 8 bases, in that order; junction bases with no gene match: 16. CDR3 DNA sequence: TGTGCCAGCAGCCCACCCGTTTTGGGCGGGGGGGCCGATGAGCAGTTCTTC. Protein: CASSPPVLGGGADEQFF. The full variable domain, with the rest looked up from reference TRBV11-2 and TRBJ2-1, is EAGVAQSPRYKIIEKRQSVAFWCNPISGHATLYWYQQILGQGPKLLIQFQNNGVVDDSQLPKDRFSAERLKGVDSTLKIQPAKLEDSAVYLCASSPPVLGGGADEQFFGPGTRLTVL.

The J gene is TRBJ2-7, the V gene TRBV7-9; 8 nucleotides agree with TRBD1. CDR1 is SEHNR and CDR2 is FQNEAQ in the germline V gene (reference sequence). This CDR3 has 14 residues. The V segment lost 4 bases and the J segment 3 bases; nucleotides outside the gene matches: 5. CDR3 residues: CASSSGQANYEQYF. For the CDR3, the DNA is TGTGCCAGCAGCTCGGGACAGGCAAACTACGAGCAGTACTTC. Supplemented by reference TRBV7-9 and TRBJ2-7, the full variable domain reads DTGVSQNPRHKITKRGQNVTFRCDPISEHNRLYWYRQTLGQGPEFLTYFQNEAQLEKSRLLSDRFSAERPKGSFSTLEIQRTEQGDSAMYLCASSSGQANYEQYFGPGTRLTVT.

This clonotype was picked up a small number of times. This chain joins TRBV11-2 and TRBJ2-1; D ambiguous. CDR1 SGHAT and CDR2 FQNNGV come from the germline V gene. This CDR3 is 15 amino acids long. The V and J ends lost 1 base and 4 bases respectively, with 11 bases between them. The DNA for the CDR3 is TGTGCCAGCAGCTTAGGTCGGACGGTTTACAATGAGCAGTTCTTC. Amino acid sequence: CASSLGRTVYNEQFF. Based on the CDR3 plus reference TRBV11-2 and TRBJ2-1, the full variable domain is EAGVAQSPRYKIIEKRQSVAFWCNPISGHATLYWYQQILGQGPKLLIQFQNNGVVDDSQLPKDRFSAERLKGVDSTLKIQPAKLEDSAVYLCASSLGRTVYNEQFFGPGTRLTVL.

This rearrangement joins TRBV29-1 to TRBJ1-1; 7 nucleotides match TRBD1. CDR1 is SQVTM, CDR2 ANQGSEA, per germline. With V trimmed by 3 bases and J by 6 bases, 7 bases remained unmatched. The CDR3 length is 13 residues. CDR3 in DNA: TGCAGCGTTGAGGTCAGGGGGGGACCTGAAGCTTTCTTT. Translated, it gives CSVEVRGGPEAFF.

CDR3 DNA: TGCGCCAGCAGCGTCGGCAGGGGAGAAACCGGGGAGCTGTTTTTT. It translates to CASSVGRGETGELFF. The chain employs TRBV4-3 and TRBJ2-2, with D possibly TRBD1 on 6 matching bases. The V and J ends lost 5 bases and 5 bases respectively, with 15 bases between them. Germline values: CDR1 LGHNA, CDR2 YSLEER. This CDR3 is 15 amino acids long.

This clonotype was observed at least ten times. This chain uses TRBV28 with TRBJ2-1; no clear D gene. Per germline, CDR1 MDHEN and CDR2 SYDVKM. Trimming stripped 5 bases from V and 2 bases from J, with 10 bases between. The CDR3 covers 14 residues. CDR3 amino acids: CASSPPGPYNEQFF. DNA of the CDR3: TGTGCCAGCAGTCCACCCGGGCCCTACAATGAGCAGTTCTTC.

At least ten counts were recorded for this clonotype. CDR3 loop: CASRNDRSSTDTQYF. Here the CDR3 DNA reads TGTGCCAGCAGGAATGACAGGTCTAGCACAGATACGCAGTATTTT. V usage is TRBV25-1 and J usage is TRBJ2-3, with D possibly being TRBD1 (6 bases). Trimming removed 6 bases at V and 0 bases at J, with 13 bases between. The CDR3 covers 15 residues. Germline CDR1 MGHDK, CDR2 SYGVNS.

This clonotype was counted a few times. The chain links TRBV2 to TRBJ2-5; the D is unclear. The CDR3 contains 10 residues. V shed 8 bases and J shed 1 base, with 2 bases lying between them. Germline V gene lookup returns CDR1 SNHLY and CDR2 FYNNEI. The CDR3 protein is CASAQETQYF. CDR3 bases: TGTGCCAGCGCCCAAGAGACCCAGTACTTC.

This clonotype was picked up many times. This chain joins TRBV29-1 and TRBJ1-2; D unresolved. Germline CDR1 SQVTM, CDR2 ANQGSEA. Trimming stripped 7 bases from V and 6 bases from J, with 15 bases between. This CDR3 has 12 amino acids. The CDR3 bases are TGCAGCGGAGGGATCCTCGAGGATGGCTACACCTTC. Translation: CSGGILEDGYTF.

This clonotype was seen many times. The genes are TRBV2 and TRBJ1-5; D not resolved. V lost 1 base and J 2 bases, leaving 9 bases between the germline ends. CDR3 length: 15 amino acids. Germline-derived CDR1 and CDR2 are SNHLY and FYNNEI. CDR3 sequence reads: CASSEGQVRNQPQHF. CDR3 in DNA: TGTGCCAGCAGTGAAGGGCAGGTGCGCAATCAGCCCCAGCATTTT.

The table lists this clonotype with many counts. J is TRBJ1-2 and V is TRBV6-5, with D maybe TRBD1 (5 bases). Between the trimmed V and J ends, which lost 0 bases and 7 bases, there was a span of 15 bases. CDR1 MNHEY and CDR2 SVGAGI come from the germline V gene. The CDR3 runs to 15 residues. CDR3 nucleotides: TGTGCCAGCAGTTACTCGGAGCGCCTGGGGCCTGGCTACACCTTC. As protein: CASSYSERLGPGYTF.

This clonotype was seen repeatedly, ten times or more. This chain uses TRBV27 with TRBJ2-2; D is undetermined. The CDR3 has 13 residues. Per germline, CDR1 MNHEY and CDR2 SMNVEV (reference sequence). V was cut by 3 bases and J by 1 base, with 3 bases left in between. CDR3 amino acids: CASSLGNTGELFF. The DNA of the CDR3 is TGTGCCAGCAGTTTGGGGAACACCGGGGAGCTGTTTTTT.

The rearrangement uses TRBV6-5 and TRBJ1-1; 9 positions match TRBD1. After removal of 6 bases from V and 0 bases from J, the junction contained 17 bases not matched to a gene. The germline gives CDR1 MNHEY, CDR2 SVGAGI. This CDR3 contains 19 residues. The CDR3 region is CASSRRLGQGSYMNTEAFF. The CDR3 nucleotides are TGTGCCAGCAGCCGAAGGTTGGGACAGGGATCTTATATGAACACTGAAGCTTTCTTT.

This clonotype appeared many times. The gene calls are TRBV7-2 and TRBJ1-5; maybe TRBD1 (5 bases). Germline lookup yields CDR1 SGHTA and CDR2 FQGNSA. The V and J ends lost 4 bases and 0 bases respectively, with 13 bases between them. The CDR3 totals 16 residues. The CDR3 DNA is TGTGCCAGCAGCTCCCGGGGGACGGTTAGCAATCAGCCCCAGCATTTT. It is translated as CASSSRGTVSNQPQHF.

Many counts were recorded for this clonotype. J is TRBJ2-3 and V is TRBV24-1, with D unresolved. The CDR3 has 13 residues. Germline values: CDR1 KGHDR, CDR2 SFDVKD. V gave up 4 bases and J gave up 0 bases, with 4 bases separating them. DNA of the CDR3: TGTGCCACCAGTGAGGACAGCACAGATACGCAGTATTTT. Encoded protein: CATSEDSTDTQYF.

This clonotype showed up just a few times. The chain recombines TRBV7-8 with TRBJ2-6; TRBD1 matches 9 bases. CDR3 size: 16 residues. Germline V gives CDR1 SGHVS, CDR2 FQNEAQ. With 5 bases clipped from V and 1 base from J, the junction kept 3 bases outside the gene matches. The CDR3 reads CASSPQGASGANVLTF. CDR3 DNA: TGTGCCAGCAGCCCACAGGGGGCTTCTGGGGCCAACGTCCTGACTTTC.

At least ten counts were recorded for this clonotype. V gene TRBV7-6 combines with J gene TRBJ2-1; 9 bases match TRBD2. Trimming cost V 1 base and J 8 bases; bases outside gene matches: 12. CDR3 size: 17 residues. Germline V gives CDR1 SGHVS, CDR2 FNYEAQ. DNA of the CDR3: TGTGCCAGCAGCTTAGGCCGTGGTAGCGGGAGTCCTTATGAGCAGTTCTTC. It is translated as CASSLGRGSGSPYEQFF.

In this sample, this clonotype turned up many times. The rearrangement uses TRBV7-9 and TRBJ1-2; D is unresolved. Trimming cost V 1 base and J 1 base, with 4 bases left between them. CDR1 and CDR2 from the germline V gene are SEHNR and FQNEAQ (reference sequence). The CDR3 consists of 13 residues. This CDR3 reads CASSLGGNYGYTF. CDR3 nucleotide sequence: TGTGCCAGCAGCTTAGGCGGTAACTATGGCTACACCTTC.

The chain joins TRBV29-1 to TRBJ1-1; D ambiguous. V was clipped by 3 bases and J by 1 base, with 6 bases between them. Germline CDR1 is SQVTM and CDR2 is ANQGSEA. The CDR3 extends over 12 amino acids. CDR3 in amino acids: CSVDMGNTEAFF. In DNA form, the CDR3 reads TGCAGCGTTGATATGGGGAACACTGAAGCTTTCTTT.

CDR3 protein: CASSLHAERGADTGELFF. CDR3 sequence (DNA): TGTGCCAGCAGCCTCCACGCCGAAAGGGGTGCGGACACCGGGGAGCTGTTTTTT. This chain uses TRBV11-2 with TRBJ2-2; maybe TRBD1 (5 bases). With 5 bases removed from V and 3 bases from J, the gap between germline ends came to 22 bases. Germline CDR1 and CDR2: SGHAT and FQNNGV. This CDR3 has 18 residues.

Ten or more counts support this clonotype. V is TRBV9 and J is TRBJ1-1; TRBD1 agrees at 10 bases. CDR3 length: 16 residues. V dropped 3 bases and J dropped 9; count of bases not matched to a gene: 14. Germline-derived CDR1 and CDR2 are SGDLS and YYNGEE. The CDR3 reads CASSAAAGWTGGKAFF. CDR3 nucleotide sequence: TGTGCCAGCAGCGCCGCGGCGGGATGGACAGGGGGAAAAGCTTTCTTT. Full variable domain (missing parts from reference TRBV9 and TRBJ1-1): DSGVTQTPKHLITATGQRVTLRCSPRSGDLSVYWYQQSLDQGLQFLIQYYNGEERAKGNILERFSAQQFPDLHSELNLSSLELGDSALYFCASSAAAGWTGGKAFFGQGTRLTVV.

The chain links TRBV6-5 to TRBJ1-6; D might be TRBD1 (6 bases). This CDR3 is 14 amino acids long. V lost 0 bases and J lost 10, with 10 bases in between. Germline-derived CDR1 and CDR2 are MNHEY and SVGAGI. CDR3 sequence: CASSYSTGKSPLHF. The CDR3 DNA is TGTGCCAGCAGTTACTCAACAGGGAAATCACCCCTCCACTTT.

This clonotype appeared a few times. The rearrangement links TRBV16 to TRBJ2-7; 7 bases are a match to TRBD1. Losses at the gene ends were 5 bases for V and 4 bases for J; bases not matched to a gene: 2. CDR1 is KGHSY, CDR2 FQNENV, per germline. The CDR3 loop spans 12 amino acids. The CDR3 region has the DNA TGTGCCAGCAGCGCACAGGGGTACGAGCAGTACTTC. Its protein is CASSAQGYEQYF.

This clonotype has at least ten counts. V is TRBV12-2 and J is TRBJ2-7; TRBD1 is taken as the D call from the table, unchecked against the DNA. TRBV12-2 is a documented pseudogene. The CDR3 totals 15 residues. This chain's CDR3 is CASRLGGTGSYEQYF. The CDR3 nucleotides read TGTGCAAGTCGCTTAGGGGGGACAGGGTCCTACGAGCAGTACTTC.

The chain uses TRBV29-1 and TRBJ2-7; D is possibly TRBD2 (5 bases). V was trimmed by 2 bases and J by 2 bases, leaving 13 bases between them. The CDR3 totals 14 residues. Germline values: CDR1 SQVTM, CDR2 ANQGSEA. The CDR3 sequence is CSVELGSVTYEQYF. In DNA form, the CDR3 reads TGCAGCGTTGAATTAGGTAGCGTCACCTACGAGCAGTACTTC.

In its sample, this clonotype was seen a few times. The junction does not match germline at one end; this may be a read error. The chain uses TRBV7-7 and TRBJ2-5; D call uncertain. Per germline, CDR1 SSHAT and CDR2 FNYEAQ (reference sequence). CDR3 length: 14 residues. CDR3 loop: CASRCLGYQETQYF. The CDR3 nucleotides read TGTGCTAGCAGATGTTTGGGGTACCAAGAGACCCAGTACTTC.